This record concerns one T cell receptor (beta chain) sequence. The antigen remains unidentified. The data originate from a study of OX40 agonist ivuxolimab in advanced cancers. On the study more broadly: Ivuxolimab, an agonistic anti-OX40 (CD134) antibody, was given to patients. Three dose-escalation patients had partial responses: one with hepatocellular carcinoma and two with cutaneous melanoma.

The study's findings and limits: Dosing at 0.1 to 3.0 mg/kg was accompanied by clonal expansion of CD4+ and CD8+ blood T cells by week 6. Normalized T-cell clonal expansion was also low in a subset of nonresponders.

Here immunoSEQ multiplex PCR was the method, and the copy in TCRdb shows in-frame clones only, minus some. The repertoire has roughly 51,000 clones, around 90% of them found once; the top ten carry approximately 12%. V was shortened by 6 bases and J by 3 bases, with 12 bases between the two germline ends. This CDR3 comprises 13 residues. Germline loops: CDR1 WSHSY, CDR2 SAAADI. The sample was CD4+ or CD8+ T cells sorted from blood, taken in a trial of the OX40 agonist ivuxolimab. This receptor was taken from an adult with an advanced solid tumor such as melanoma, head and neck, liver or kidney cancer. The chain combines TRBV10-2 with TRBJ2-7, with TRBD2 as a possible D gene (6 bases). The DNA for the CDR3 is TGCGCCAGCAGGGGGGACTTCGACTACGAGCAGTACGTC. Its protein product is CASRGDFDYEQYV.